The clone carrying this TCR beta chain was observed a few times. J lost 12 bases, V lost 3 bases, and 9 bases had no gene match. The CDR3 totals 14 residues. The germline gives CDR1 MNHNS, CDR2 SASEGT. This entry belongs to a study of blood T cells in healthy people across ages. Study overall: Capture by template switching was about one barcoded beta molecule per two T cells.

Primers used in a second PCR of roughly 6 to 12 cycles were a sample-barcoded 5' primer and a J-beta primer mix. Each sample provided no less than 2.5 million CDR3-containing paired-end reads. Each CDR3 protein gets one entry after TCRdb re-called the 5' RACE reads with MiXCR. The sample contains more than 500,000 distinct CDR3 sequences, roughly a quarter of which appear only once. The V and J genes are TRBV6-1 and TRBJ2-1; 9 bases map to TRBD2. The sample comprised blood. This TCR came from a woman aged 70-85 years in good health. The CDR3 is CASSDRGGGRTQFF. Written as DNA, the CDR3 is TGTGCCAGCAGTGATCGCGGGGGGGGGCGTACGCAGTTCTTC.